A single sample is the source of the 2 T cell receptor beta chains below, sequenced in a study of T cell changes during pregnancy in multiple sclerosis. This table comes from immunoSEQ multiplex PCR, and its TCRdb copy is limited to in-frame clones, with some not included. The sample has 50,000 to 60,000 clones; about 90% are singletons. The input for sequencing was CD4+ T cells from peripheral blood mononuclear cells, taken in the first trimester of pregnancy. The receptor set was obtained from a female donor with multiple sclerosis, enrolled in a pregnancy study.

The V and J genes are TRBV5-6 and TRBJ2-3, with a tentative D call TRBD2 (6 bases). The CDR3 loop spans 15 amino acids. CDR1 and CDR2 from the germline V gene are SGHDT and YYEEEE. V lost 2 bases and J lost 5, with 15 bases in between. The CDR3 is CASSLIAGKVDTQYF. CDR3 nucleotides: TGTGCCAGCAGCTTAATTGCGGGGAAAGTAGATACGCAGTATTTT.

This chain joins TRBV7-3 and TRBJ1-2, with D perhaps matching TRBD1 (6 bases). The CDR3 is made up of 14 amino acids. V was shortened by 4 bases and J by 1 base, with 10 bases between the two germline ends. The V gene's germline CDR1 is SGHTA and CDR2 FQGTGA. The CDR3 DNA reads as TGTGCCAGCAGCTACAGGGATGGTAACTATGGCTACACCTTC. Translation: CASSYRDGNYGYTF.